This paragraph reports one T cell receptor beta chain. As yet, its antigen is unknown. Using constant-segment primers, 5'RACE produced TCR alpha and TCR beta cDNA libraries carrying sample barcodes and UMIs. TCRdb used MiXCR to reprocess the 5' RACE reads, holding one entry per CDR3 protein. This sample has almost 550,000 distinct CDR3 sequences; roughly 20% occur once, and the top ten carry around 12%. This sample stems from a study of T-cell memory formation after mild COVID-19. Overall study: There were largely donor-specific TCR clusters. Findings and limits, study-wide: Contracting CD4+ clones were located mainly in CM and EM, and CD8+ clones in EMRA. Memory sampled before infection contained some responding clones, suggesting cross-reactive memory joined.

Trimming took off 5 bases at V and 4 bases at J, with 18 bases between the two ends. The germline V gene encodes CDR1 KGHDR and CDR2 SFDVKD. The CDR3 extends over 16 amino acids. Sequenced material: PBMCs or a T cell subset sorted from them (not recorded which). The chain combines TRBV24-1 with TRBJ2-3, with TRBD1 as a possible D gene (5 bases). The sequence was obtained from an adult woman who had mild COVID-19 (a few samples of this study predate the infection). Cell type and time point are not known. This CDR3 reads CATSGNRGRVADTQYF. DNA of the CDR3: TGTGCCACCAGTGGCAACCGAGGCAGGGTCGCAGATACGCAGTATTTT.